The table lists the clone carrying this T cell receptor beta chain with a few counts. The V and J ends lost 0 bases and 4 bases respectively, with 10 bases between them. CDR3 size: 15 residues. CDR1 is LGHNA, CDR2 YSLEER, per germline. These data come from a study of T cell responses to AZD1222 COVID-19 vaccine. In the study overall: Pooling was applied to second doses at about 4 or about 12 weeks.

Assay: immunoSEQ multiplex PCR; the TCRdb copy retains only in-frame clones and omits some. The table lists about 86,000 clones, around 80% of them singletons. The chain joins TRBV4-3 to TRBJ2-1, with D unresolved. The sequence came from an adult in good health. Sequencing used peripheral blood, obtained on day 0 of AZD1222 vaccination. CDR3 nucleotides: TGCGCCAGCAGCCAAGATGGTAGACGTTACAATGAGCAGTTCTTC. As protein: CASSQDGRRYNEQFF.